The 24 T cell receptor beta chains below were found in one sample sequenced in a study of brain T cells in children with intractable seizures (dated by TCRdb to the early 2020s). The time point tag for this specimen amounts to: resected brain tissue, or blood drawn just prior to surgery. Library preparation used the immunoSEQ multiplex PCR assay. The immuneACCESS repertoire file appears here via TCRdb, limited to in-frame rearrangements. These files lack a portion of the clones; in checked studies, under half of the deficit traces to unresolved V genes, and the cause of the others is not known. This sample gives approximately 77,000 clones in total; approximately 94% of them show up just once. The ten top clones hold approximately 1.5% of the sample. The sample consisted of peripheral blood, taken at surgery. The receptors were gathered from a boy less than two years old with tuberous sclerosis and intractable seizures.

This clone was detected once. The chain joins TRBV27 to TRBJ2-7, with 9 nucleotides matching TRBD1. This CDR3 is built from 16 residues. Germline CDR1 is MNHEY and CDR2 is SMNVEV (reference sequence). V dropped 5 bases and J dropped 0; count of bases not matched to a gene: 8. CDR3 coding DNA: TGTGCCAGCAGTCCCAGCGGGACAGGGTCCTCCTACGAGCAGTACTTC. Its protein product is CASSPSGTGSSYEQYF.

The CDR3 loop reads CASSQVGTGELFF. The CDR3 nucleotides read TGTGCCAGCAGCCAAGTGGGCACCGGGGAGCTGTTTTTT. The V gene is TRBV3-1 (or the pseudogene TRBV3-2), the J gene TRBJ2-2; D is undetermined. This CDR3 region has 13 residues. Per germline, CDR1 LGHDT and CDR2 YNNKEL (reference sequence). Trimming removed 1 base from V and 4 bases from J, with 4 bases in between.

This clone was observed a few times. The chain is built from TRBV3-1 (or the pseudogene TRBV3-2) and TRBJ2-7; no definite D call. This CDR3 comprises 14 residues. Looked up from germline, CDR1 is LGHDT and CDR2 is YNNKEL (reference sequence). V was trimmed by 0 bases and J by 4 bases, leaving 10 bases between them. As DNA, the CDR3 is TGTGCCAGCAGCCAAGAAGGCTGGGCGTACGAGCAGTACTTC. Translating it yields CASSQEGWAYEQYF.

This clone is a singleton in its sample. The V gene is TRBV7-2, the J gene TRBJ2-4; no firm D call. The CDR3 has 15 residues. Germline lookup yields CDR1 SGHTA and CDR2 FQGNSA. V was trimmed by 3 bases and J by 7 bases, leaving 16 bases between them. In nucleotides, the CDR3 is TGTGCCAGCAGCTTCGCTCGTGGTGTTGAGAACATTCAGTACTTC. This sequence encodes CASSFARGVENIQYF. Looking up the rest from reference TRBV7-2 and TRBJ2-4 gives the full variable domain: GAGVSQSPSNKVTEKGKDVELRCDPISGHTALYWYRQSLGQGLEFLIYFQGNSAPDKSGLPSDRFSAERTGGSVSTLTIQRTQQEDSAVYLCASSFARGVENIQYFGAGTRLSVL.

This rearrangement joins TRBV7-9 to TRBJ1-1, with a tentative D call TRBD1 (5 bases). Germline V gene lookup returns CDR1 SEHNR and CDR2 FQNEAQ (reference sequence). This CDR3 has 11 residues. Trimming left V 4 bases short and J 11 bases short, with 11 bases between. CDR3 DNA sequence: TGTGCCAGCAGCTCCGGGACGGAGGCTTTCTTT. Translating gives CASSSGTEAFF.

This rearrangement joins TRBV24-1 to TRBJ2-1; D might be TRBD1 (6 bases). The CDR3 has 18 residues. Germline V lookup: CDR1 KGHDR, CDR2 SFDVKD. Trimming left V 4 bases short and J 0 bases short, with 18 bases between. The chain's CDR3 is CATSETPRQAYSYNEQFF. CDR3 coding DNA: TGTGCCACCAGTGAAACCCCAAGACAGGCCTACTCCTACAATGAGCAGTTCTTC.

The CDR3 region has the DNA TGCGCCAGCAGCCTTGGACATCATGACACAGATACGCAGTATTTT. It encodes CASSLGHHDTDTQYF. The chain recombines TRBV4-1 with TRBJ2-3; D possibly corresponds to TRBD1 (5 bases). With 4 bases removed from V and 2 bases from J, the gap between germline ends came to 13 bases. CDR1 and CDR2 from the germline V gene are MGHRA and YSYEKL. This CDR3 has 15 residues.

The rearrangement joins TRBV9 to TRBJ1-4; no clear D. The germline CDR1 and CDR2 sequences are SGDLS and YYNGEE. Trimming stripped 4 bases from V and 2 bases from J, with 12 bases between. The CDR3 runs to 15 residues. The CDR3 region is CASSPRDLTNEKLFF. The CDR3 nucleotides read TGTGCCAGCAGCCCCCGGGATTTGACTAATGAAAAACTGTTTTTT.

As concerns this clone: One end of the junction is discordant with germline, which a read error may explain. This chain joins TRBV24-1 and TRBJ2-4; D is uncertain. Germline V gives CDR1 KGHDR, CDR2 SFDVKD. This CDR3 is 15 amino acids long. The DNA for the CDR3 is TGTGCCGCCAGTGATTCAACATCAGCCAAAAACATTCAGTACTTC. It translates to CAASDSTSAKNIQYF.

The V gene is TRBV30, the J gene TRBJ1-2; no clear D. Germline assignment: CDR1 GTSNPN and CDR2 SVGIG (reference sequence). Trimming took off 0 bases at V and 2 bases at J, with 1 base between the two ends. The CDR3 covers 11 residues. CDR3 in amino acids: CAWSVNYGYTF. The CDR3, as DNA: TGTGCCTGGAGTGTGAACTATGGCTACACCTTC.

This clone was seen once. This chain uses TRBV5-6 with TRBJ1-3; D call uncertain. The CDR3 is made up of 14 amino acids. Trimming removed 3 bases from V and 0 bases from J, with 7 bases in between. Germline CDR1 and CDR2: SGHDT and YYEEEE. CDR3 nucleotide sequence: TGTGCCAGCAGCTCCCCTAGCTCTGGAAACACCATATATTTT. It is translated as CASSSPSSGNTIYF.

The V gene is TRBV29-1, the J gene TRBJ1-3, with D hard to call. Germline CDR1 is SQVTM and CDR2 is ANQGSEA. Trimming stripped 4 bases from V and 4 bases from J, with 11 bases between. The CDR3 covers 13 residues. This CDR3 is CSVVKEAGNTIYF. The CDR3, as DNA: TGCAGCGTTGTCAAGGAGGCAGGAAACACCATATATTTT.

This clone came up a few times. This rearrangement joins TRBV3-1 (or the pseudogene TRBV3-2) to TRBJ2-7; 8 bases agree with TRBD2. This CDR3 has 15 amino acids. Germline CDR1 reads LGHDT; CDR2 reads YNNKEL (reference sequence). The junction had 7 bases not matched to a gene; V was cut back by 0 bases and J by 6 bases. CDR3 sequence: CASSQESGRFTEQYF. The CDR3 DNA is TGTGCCAGCAGCCAAGAGAGCGGGAGATTCACCGAGCAGTACTTC.

This clone occurred once. The V and J genes are TRBV5-1 and TRBJ2-7; 9 nucleotides line up with TRBD1. Germline V gene lookup returns CDR1 SGHRS and CDR2 YFSETQ. The length of the CDR3 is 15 residues. The V segment lost 4 bases and the J segment 3 bases; nucleotides outside the gene matches: 8. CDR3 bases: TGCGCCAGCAGCCCCTCCGGGACAGGGCACTACGAGCAGTACTTC. Amino acid sequence: CASSPSGTGHYEQYF.

The CDR3 sequence is CASSEWDKYGYTF. For the CDR3, the DNA is TGTGCCAGCAGTGAATGGGACAAATATGGCTACACCTTC. V is TRBV25-1 and J is TRBJ1-2; D is perhaps TRBD1 (6 bases). Trimming cost V 1 base and J 5 bases, with 8 bases left between them. The germline CDR1 and CDR2 sequences are MGHDK and SYGVNS. This CDR3 is 13 amino acids long.

The chain is built from TRBV28 and TRBJ1-5; D possibly corresponds to TRBD1 (5 bases). With 8 bases removed from V and 11 bases from J, the gap between germline ends came to 25 bases. The CDR3 extends over 15 amino acids. From germline, CDR1 is MDHEN and CDR2 SYDVKM. CDR3 sequence reads: CASSGGSVGRASQHF. In DNA, the CDR3 is TGTGCCAGCTCTGGGGGATCAGTGGGTCGGGCGTCCCAGCATTTT.

This clone was found once. The rearrangement uses TRBV4-1 and TRBJ2-3; D is unclear. The CDR3 runs to 18 residues. V was cut by 2 bases and J by 5 bases, with 23 bases left in between. The germline V gene has CDR1 MGHRA and CDR2 YSYEKL. The CDR3 loop reads CASSQWLVGRSPVDTQYF. The CDR3 DNA follows: TGCGCCAGCAGCCAATGGTTGGTTGGCAGGTCCCCCGTAGATACGCAGTATTTT.

The chain recombines TRBV28 with TRBJ1-2, with a possible D match to TRBD1 (6 bases). V was clipped by 5 bases and J by 5 bases, with 18 bases between them. The CDR3 sequence is 15 residues long. Germline V gives CDR1 MDHEN, CDR2 SYDVKM. CDR3 bases: TGTGCCAGCAGTCTAACCCGGGGGGCCGGGTATGGCTACACCTTC. It is translated as CASSLTRGAGYGYTF.

The chain combines TRBV29-1 with TRBJ2-7; TRBD2 matches at 9 bases. Germline V lookup: CDR1 SQVTM, CDR2 ANQGSEA. With V trimmed by 5 bases and J by 2 bases, 7 bases remained unmatched. This CDR3 spans 14 amino acids. CDR3 in amino acids: CSVHSGSAAYEQYF. The CDR3 DNA reads as TGCAGCGTTCATAGCGGGAGTGCTGCCTACGAGCAGTACTTC.

This chain uses TRBV5-6 with TRBJ1-2, with 9 bases lining up with TRBD1. The germline V gene has CDR1 SGHDT and CDR2 YYEEEE. The CDR3 is made up of 14 amino acids. J gave up 2 bases and V 4 bases, and 3 bases lay outside the gene matches. The CDR3 spells CASSVGTGNYGYTF. DNA for the CDR3: TGTGCCAGCAGCGTAGGGACAGGGAACTATGGCTACACCTTC.

The chain couples TRBV11-3 to TRBJ1-5; D is uncertain. The germline gives CDR1 SGHNT, CDR2 YENEEA. There are 13 residues in the CDR3. Trimming cost V 11 bases and J 3 bases, with 14 bases left between them. CDR3 coding DNA: TGTGCCCGACTCGCGGGGATCAATCAGCCCCAGCATTTT. Translation: CARLAGINQPQHF.

The chain joins TRBV25-1 to TRBJ2-3; 13 bases match TRBD2. Per the germline V gene, CDR1 is MGHDK and CDR2 is SYGVNS. The CDR3 is 17 residues long. V was clipped by 1 base and J by 4 bases; unmatched bases: 5. CDR3 region: CASSELLTSGRPDTQYF. The CDR3 nucleotides are TGTGCCAGCAGTGAATTGTTGACTAGCGGGAGGCCAGATACGCAGTATTTT.

The V call is TRBV15, the J call TRBJ2-7; D call uncertain. Per the germline V gene, CDR1 is LNHNV and CDR2 is YYDKDF (reference sequence). This CDR3 spans 14 amino acids. V lost 3 bases and J lost 0, with 9 bases in between. The CDR3 here is CATSSARSSYEQYF. CDR3 nucleotide sequence: TGTGCCACCAGCAGTGCCAGGAGCTCCTACGAGCAGTACTTC.

The V gene is TRBV4-1, the J gene TRBJ2-5, with D possibly TRBD2 on 7 matching bases. V dropped 1 base and J dropped 1 base, with 13 bases sitting between them. The length of the CDR3 is 16 residues. CDR1 MGHRA and CDR2 YSYEKL come from the germline V gene. The CDR3 reads CASSQGGGGIQETQYF. As DNA, the CDR3 is TGCGCCAGCAGCCAAGGAGGGGGGGGCATCCAAGAGACCCAGTACTTC.